These 22 T cell receptor beta chains were sequenced from one sample in a study of early T cells in non-severe SARS-CoV-2 infection. TCRdb itself ran the 5' RACE reads through MiXCR, one entry per CDR3 protein. Altogether roughly 35,000 distinct CDR3 sequences are present, about 10% being singletons, with the ten largest covering 13%. The sample was whole blood. These TCRs come from an adult who was a healthcare worker with PCR-confirmed SARS-CoV-2 infection or an uninfected control (not recorded which).

This chain's CDR3 is CASSRTGIYEQYF. The DNA of the CDR3 is TGTGCCAGCAGCCGGACAGGGATCTACGAGCAGTACTTC. V usage is TRBV6-5 and J usage is TRBJ2-7, with 8 positions matching TRBD1. From germline, CDR1 is MNHEY and CDR2 SVGAGI. Germline trimming cut 6 bases from V and 3 bases from J; bases unmatched to any gene: 4. CDR3 length: 13 residues.

The rearrangement links TRBV20-1 to TRBJ1-1, with D perhaps matching TRBD1 (5 bases). The CDR3 consists of 13 residues. Germline CDR1 and CDR2: DFQATT and SNEGSKA (reference sequence). V lost 0 bases and J lost 8, with 13 bases in between. CDR3 in amino acids: CSARDPGIPEAFF. The CDR3 bases are TGCAGTGCTAGAGATCCAGGGATACCGGAAGCTTTCTTT.

This clonotype was seen ten or more times. The V and J genes are TRBV2 and TRBJ2-2; the match to TRBD1 covers 9 bases. There are 16 residues in the CDR3. Trimming removed 7 bases from V and 1 base from J; junction bases left unmatched: 7. From germline, CDR1 is SNHLY and CDR2 FYNNEI. The CDR3 loop is CASTTGTGQNTGELFF. In DNA, the CDR3 is TGTGCCAGCACTACCGGGACAGGGCAGAACACCGGGGAGCTGTTTTTT. The variable domain in full, completed from reference TRBV2 and TRBJ2-2, reads EPEVTQTPSHQVTQMGQEVILRCVPISNHLYFYWYRQILGQKVEFLVSFYNNEISEKSEIFDDQFSVERPDGSNFTLKIRSTKLEDSAMYFCASTTGTGQNTGELFFGEGSRLTVL.

Many counts were recorded for this clonotype. The chain links TRBV19 to TRBJ2-2, with 8 bases lining up with TRBD1. CDR1 and CDR2 (germline): LNHDA, SQIVND (reference sequence). This CDR3 has 15 amino acids. Losses at the gene ends were 3 bases for V and 5 bases for J; bases not matched to a gene: 5. CDR3 protein: CASSIARQGTGELFF. As DNA, the CDR3 is TGTGCCAGTAGTATCGCCAGACAGGGGACCGGGGAGCTGTTTTTT.

A few counts support this clonotype. This chain connects TRBV12-3 or TRBV12-4 to TRBJ2-3; D is undetermined. The CDR3 spans 10 residues. V was trimmed by 3 bases and J by 6 bases, leaving 1 base between them. CDR3 region: CASSFDTQYF. The DNA of the CDR3 is TGTGCCAGCAGTTTTGATACGCAGTATTTT.

This clonotype was recorded many times. V usage is TRBV20-1 and J usage is TRBJ2-7; D is unresolved. V lost 6 bases, J lost 1 base, and 16 bases lay in between. This CDR3 comprises 14 residues. Germline assignment: CDR1 DFQATT and CDR2 SNEGSKA (reference sequence). CDR3 sequence reads: CSAFDRRASYEQYF. In nucleotides, the CDR3 is TGCAGTGCATTTGACCGAAGAGCATCCTACGAGCAGTACTTC.

In its sample, this clonotype was seen a few times. The CDR3 nucleotides read TGTGCCAGCAGCCCTGGGACAGCCGTTCCGCAAGAGACCCAGTACTTC. Protein sequence: CASSPGTAVPQETQYF. The rearrangement joins TRBV9 to TRBJ2-5, with 7 positions matching TRBD1. The V segment lost 4 bases and the J segment 2 bases; nucleotides outside the gene matches: 11. This CDR3 region has 16 residues. Germline values: CDR1 SGDLS, CDR2 YYNGEE.

This clonotype occurred many times. The rearrangement joins TRBV6-2 or TRBV6-3 to TRBJ1-5, with 8 bases lining up with TRBD1. In germline, CDR1 is MNHEY, CDR2 SVGEGT. Germline trimming cut 6 bases from V and 6 bases from J; bases unmatched to any gene: 10. This CDR3 contains 15 residues. As DNA, the CDR3 is TGTGCCAGCAGCCAAACCCGCGGGACAGGTCAGCCCCAGCATTTT. Protein: CASSQTRGTGQPQHF.

Of note for this clonotype: A much larger clone lies a single base off, so this may be a read error. This sequence joins TRBV2 and TRBJ1-4, with D hard to call. This CDR3 region has 13 residues. Trimming left V 11 bases short and J 12 bases short, with 22 bases between. The germline V gene has CDR1 SNHLY and CDR2 FYNNEI. The CDR3 loop reads CAGANSPPVELFF. CDR3 DNA sequence: TGTGCCGGAGCGAACAGTCCCCCCGTGGAACTGTTTTTT.

This clonotype was picked up a small number of times. This rearrangement joins TRBV10-3 to TRBJ2-7; tentatively, D is TRBD2 (6 bases). The ends were cut back, 11 bases at V and 3 bases at J, with 32 bases in the middle. Germline assignment: CDR1 ENHRY and CDR2 SYGVKD. This CDR3 contains 18 residues. The CDR3 loop reads CASSGGEPPKSLFYEQYF. CDR3 nucleotides: TGTGCCTCATCGGGCGGGGAGCCCCCTAAATCCCTTTTCTACGAGCAGTACTTC.

This clonotype was seen many times. The CDR3 loop is CAWSAGGPNYNEQFF. The CDR3 DNA reads TGTGCCTGGAGCGCGGGGGGCCCGAACTACAATGAGCAGTTCTTC. The chain joins TRBV30 to TRBJ2-1; 8 bases match TRBD2. Germline CDR1 GTSNPN, CDR2 SVGIG (reference sequence). The CDR3 totals 15 residues. After removal of 3 bases from V and 3 bases from J, the junction contained 7 bases not matched to a gene.

The chain carries TRBV7-9 and TRBJ2-4; D is ambiguous. Germline V gives CDR1 SEHNR, CDR2 FQNEAQ (reference sequence). The germline V and J ends were trimmed by 5 bases and 4 bases, with 15 bases remaining between them. The CDR3 covers 15 residues. The CDR3 DNA reads as TGTGCCAGCAGCCTGGGCGCTCCTGGGAAAAACATTCAGTACTTC. It yields the protein CASSLGAPGKNIQYF.

This clonotype came up a few times. The chain has TRBV28 and TRBJ1-5, with D possibly TRBD1 on 5 matching bases. Looked up from germline, CDR1 is MDHEN and CDR2 is SYDVKM. V gave up 2 bases and J gave up 1 base, with 15 bases separating them. The length of the CDR3 is 17 residues. Written as DNA, the CDR3 is TGTGCCAGCAGTTTAAGACCTGGGGGATGGAGCAATCAGCCCCAGCATTTT. It specifies CASSLRPGGWSNQPQHF.

As to this clonotype: As the CDR3 is not closed by the conserved phenylalanine or tryptophan, this likely results from a read error. The V gene is TRBV10-3, the J gene TRBJ2-5; D is undetermined. The CDR3 spans 14 residues. Germline V CDR1 and CDR2: ENHRY, SYGVKD. Trimming stripped 0 bases from V and 8 bases from J, with 13 bases between. The CDR3 loop reads CAISESIPLDTQYS. DNA of the CDR3: TGTGCCATCAGTGAGTCGATCCCCCTGGATACCCAGTACTCC.

This clonotype was seen many times. The CDR3 nucleotides are TGTGCCAGCAGCTTCTTTACAGGGGGCAGGTTAACTAATGAAAAACTGTTTTTT. As protein: CASSFFTGGRLTNEKLFF. The V call is TRBV7-2, the J call TRBJ1-4; 9 bases are a match to TRBD1. CDR1 and CDR2 (germline): SGHTA, FQGNSA. There are 18 residues in the CDR3. J lost 1 base, V lost 3 bases, and 9 bases had no gene match.

This clonotype was picked up many times. This chain joins TRBV6-5 and TRBJ1-5; TRBD1 might be the D (6 bases). Looked up from germline, CDR1 is MNHEY and CDR2 is SVGAGI. The V gene lost 2 bases and the J gene lost 7 bases, with 12 bases spanning the gap. The CDR3 sequence is 14 residues long. The CDR3 bases are TGTGCCAGCAGTTACGCCAGGGGTGGGCAGCCCCAGCATTTT. Amino acids: CASSYARGGQPQHF.

The rearrangement uses TRBV11-2 and TRBJ2-4, with TRBD1 matching 7 bases. V was clipped by 0 bases and J by 10 bases; unmatched bases: 15. There are 17 residues in the CDR3. The germline V gene has CDR1 SGHAT and CDR2 FQNNGV. The DNA for the CDR3 is TGTGCCAGCAGCTTAGATCTTCAGGGTCAGGTCAGGGGGATTCAGTACTTC. It translates to CASSLDLQGQVRGIQYF.

This clonotype was detected ten times or more. CDR3 sequence reads: CASSVQGAYGGEQYF. In DNA, the CDR3 is TGTGCCAGCAGCGTCCAGGGCGCATACGGAGGCGAGCAGTACTTC. The J gene is TRBJ2-7, the V gene TRBV9, with D perhaps assigned TRBD1 or TRBD2 (5 bases each). The CDR3 contains 15 residues. Trimming shortened V by 2 bases and J by 6 bases, and 18 bases separated the two germline ends. Germline V lookup: CDR1 SGDLS, CDR2 YYNGEE.

A few counts support this clonotype. The chain carries TRBV29-1 and TRBJ2-7, with 7 bases identical to TRBD1. Germline CDR1 is SQVTM and CDR2 is ANQGSEA. The CDR3 length is 15 residues. With 3 bases clipped from V and 0 bases from J, the junction kept 8 bases outside the gene matches. As DNA, the CDR3 is TGCAGCGTTGAGGAAGACAGGGAAGACTCCTACGAGCAGTACTTC. This codes for CSVEEDREDSYEQYF.

This clonotype was detected ten times or more. The chain links TRBV7-2 to TRBJ2-2; the match to TRBD2 covers 8 bases. Germline-derived CDR1 and CDR2 are SGHTA and FQGNSA. The CDR3 loop spans 16 amino acids. V shed 1 base, J shed 6 bases, and the junction held 7 bases outside the gene matches. CDR3 in amino acids: CASSLGGAGASGELFF. The CDR3 DNA follows: TGTGCCAGCAGCTTAGGGGGAGCGGGGGCTTCCGGGGAGCTGTTTTTT.

The chain couples TRBV12-3 or TRBV12-4 to TRBJ2-7; TRBD1 or TRBD2 may be the D gene (5 bases each). The CDR3 is 14 amino acids. Trimming removed 3 bases at V and 3 bases at J, with 12 bases between. CDR3 coding DNA: TGTGCCAGCAGTTTTGCCGGGGCCCACTACGAGCAGTACTTC. Translating it yields CASSFAGAHYEQYF.

The chain joins TRBV12-5 to TRBJ1-2; D ambiguous. This CDR3 region has 12 residues. CDR1 is LGHNT and CDR2 is FRNRAP in the germline V gene. The V gene lost 6 bases and the J gene lost 1 base, with 6 bases spanning the gap. In DNA, the CDR3 is TGTGCTAGTGGACAGAGTAACTATGGCTACACCTTC. It encodes CASGQSNYGYTF.